These 4 T cell receptor beta chains originate from one sample sequenced in a study of blood T cells in healthy people across ages. With a J-beta primer mix and a sample-barcoded 5' primer, a second PCR ran about 7 to 12 cycles. TCRdb processed the 5' RACE reads anew with MiXCR; each CDR3 protein has one entry. Of roughly 560,000 distinct CDR3 sequences in the sample, less than 25% are singletons; the top ten hold roughly 9%. The sample also formed part of further work on T cells of mothers and their children.

The sequenced sample consisted of blood. These receptors all come from a boy aged 10-17 years in good health.

The chain has TRBV7-9 and TRBJ2-5; D gene uncertain. The germline V gene has CDR1 SEHNR and CDR2 FQNEAQ (reference sequence). Trimming took 3 bases from V and 7 from J, leaving 15 bases between them. The CDR3 runs to 14 residues. The CDR3 protein is CASSFSTGPLTQYF. The DNA of the CDR3 is TGTGCCAGCAGCTTCTCTACGGGCCCTTTGACCCAGTACTTC.

The rearrangement joins TRBV7-2 to TRBJ2-5; TRBD1 agrees at 12 bases. The germline CDR1 and CDR2 sequences are SGHTA and FQGNSA. Losses at the gene ends were 3 bases for V and 5 bases for J; bases not matched to a gene: 7. This CDR3 contains 16 residues. CDR3 DNA: TGTGCCAGCAGCTTGGGGGACAGGGGGCGATCGGAGACCCAGTACTTC. It specifies CASSLGDRGRSETQYF.

This clonotype has only a few counts. The CDR3 sequence: CASRVGTEYYGYTF. The DNA for the CDR3 is TGCGCCAGCAGGGTTGGGACGGAGTACTATGGCTACACCTTC. The chain links TRBV5-1 to TRBJ1-2; D is perhaps TRBD1 (5 bases). CDR1 and CDR2 from the germline V gene are SGHRS and YFSETQ. The V end lost 5 bases, the J end lost 3 bases, and 14 bases lay between the germline ends. The CDR3 has 14 amino acids.

The J gene is TRBJ2-1, the V gene TRBV27; 7 bases are a match to TRBD1. The DNA end is more similar to TRBJ2-7, so the J call may be wrong. The germline V gene encodes CDR1 MNHEY and CDR2 SMNVEV (reference sequence). CDR3 size: 14 residues. The CDR3 DNA reads TGTGCCAGCACCCGGAGTCAGGGGGCCTACGAGCAGTACTTC. Protein: CASTRSQGAYEQYF.